Following are 25 T cell receptor beta chains from one sample sequenced in a study of PD-1 blockade in classical Hodgkin lymphoma (dated by TCRdb to 2018 to 2020). The library relied on the immunoSEQ multiplex PCR assay. In TCRdb, the immuneACCESS table is reduced to in-frame sequences with V and J assigned. These tables do not hold every clone; where another copy was compared, an unresolved V gene accounts for under half, and the others remain unexplained. The sample has 20,000 to 30,000 clones on record, approximately 80% of them singletons. Around 8.7% of the sample is held by the ten biggest clonotypes. In light of the paper, this sample's time point label describes: cycle 2 day 1 (C2D1) of nivolumab. All trial patients had relapsed after autologous stem cell transplantation, with cohorts A, B and C differing in prior brentuximab vedotin exposure. The material sequenced was peripheral blood mononuclear cells (PBMCs), taken before the second cycle of nivolumab. The receptors originated from a human donor with classical Hodgkin lymphoma.

The rearrangement joins TRBV30 to TRBJ2-7; 7 nucleotides align to TRBD2. Trimming took 2 bases from V and 6 from J; bases not matched to a gene: 7. Looked up from germline, CDR1 is GTSNPN and CDR2 is SVGIG (reference sequence). The length of the CDR3 is 13 residues. DNA of the CDR3: TGTGCCTGGAGTATTACTAGCGTTGGCGAGCAGTACTTC. Amino acids: CAWSITSVGEQYF.

This sequence joins TRBV5-6 and TRBJ1-5; maybe TRBD1 (6 bases). The length of the CDR3 is 15 residues. Germline CDR1 SGHDT, CDR2 YYEEEE. The V end lost 2 bases, the J end lost 1 base, and 10 bases lay between the germline ends. CDR3 in amino acids: CASSFQGGSNQPQHF. The CDR3 DNA reads as TGTGCCAGCAGCTTCCAAGGGGGGAGCAATCAGCCCCAGCATTTT.

The V and J genes are TRBV7-3 and TRBJ1-1, with a tentative D call TRBD1 (6 bases). V was pared by 4 bases and J by 1 base, with 10 bases between. CDR1 and CDR2 (germline): SGHTA, FQGTGA. This CDR3 has 14 residues. CDR3 amino acids: CASSSGGPNTEAFF. The CDR3 coding sequence is TGTGCCAGCAGCTCCGGGGGGCCGAACACTGAAGCTTTCTTT.

The chain is built from TRBV7-2 and TRBJ1-5; TRBD1 aligns across 8 bases. In germline, CDR1 is SGHTA, CDR2 FQGNSA. This CDR3 is built from 18 residues. V lost 5 bases, J lost 0 bases, and 12 bases stayed unmatched. The CDR3 sequence is CASSEGPRGQASNQPQHF. DNA for the CDR3: TGTGCCAGCAGCGAAGGACCCAGGGGACAGGCTAGCAATCAGCCCCAGCATTTT.

The J gene is TRBJ2-3, the V gene TRBV10-1, with TRBD2 identical over 7 bases. Trimming removed 6 bases from V and 3 bases from J; junction bases left unmatched: 6. CDR1 and CDR2 from the germline V gene are WNHNN and SYGVQD (reference sequence). The CDR3 has 14 residues. The CDR3 sequence: CASSPSGVTDTQYF. CDR3 nucleotide sequence: TGCGCCAGCAGCCCCAGCGGGGTTACAGATACGCAGTATTTT.

V and J are TRBV5-4 and TRBJ2-7; tentative D call: TRBD2 (6 bases). The V gene lost 4 bases and the J gene lost 6 bases, with 11 bases spanning the gap. The V gene's germline CDR1 is SGHNT and CDR2 YYREEE (reference sequence). This CDR3 comprises 12 residues. The chain's CDR3 is CASSPGGPEQYF. Written as DNA, the CDR3 is TGTGCCAGCAGCCCCGGGGGTCCCGAGCAGTACTTC. Supplemented by reference TRBV5-4 and TRBJ2-7, the full variable domain reads ETGVTQSPTHLIKTRGQQVTLRCSSQSGHNTVSWYQQALGQGPQFIFQYYREEENGRGNFPPRFSGLQFPNYSSELNVNALELDDSALYLCASSPGGPEQYFGPGTRLTVT.

This rearrangement joins TRBV18 to TRBJ2-5; a weak D match, TRBD1 (7 bases). V dropped 3 bases and J dropped 2 bases, with 10 bases sitting between them. Germline V CDR1 and CDR2: KGHSH, LQKENI. The CDR3 is 14 amino acids. CDR3 DNA: TGTGCCAGCTCACCGCAGGGGGGTCAAGAGACCCAGTACTTC. It specifies CASSPQGGQETQYF.

CDR3 nucleotide sequence: TGTGCCAGCAGAGGAGAATCCCGGGCCCTCCGGGAGACCCAGTACTTC. Translated, it gives CASRGESRALRETQYF. The chain combines TRBV27 with TRBJ2-5; no clear D gene. The V end was cut by 6 bases, the J end by 5 bases, with 22 bases between. Germline loops: CDR1 MNHEY, CDR2 SMNVEV (reference sequence). The CDR3 loop spans 16 amino acids.

The chain has TRBV6-1 and TRBJ1-5; D might be TRBD1 (5 bases). With 7 bases removed from V and 3 bases from J, the gap between germline ends came to 10 bases. Germline loops: CDR1 MNHNS, CDR2 SASEGT. The CDR3 is made up of 13 amino acids. The CDR3 bases are TGTGCCAGCATTGGGGACCTCAATCAGCCCCAGCATTTT. Protein product: CASIGDLNQPQHF.

V usage is TRBV4-3 and J usage is TRBJ2-5, with TRBD2 matching over 9 bases. The CDR3 is made up of 17 amino acids. After removal of 2 bases from V and 3 bases from J, the junction contained 10 bases not matched to a gene. Germline CDR1 and CDR2: LGHNA and YSLEER. The CDR3 region is CASSQYYTLAGEETQYF. CDR3 bases: TGCGCCAGCAGCCAATATTACACTTTAGCGGGGGAAGAGACCCAGTACTTC.

The genes are TRBV7-9 and TRBJ2-7; D is possibly TRBD1 (6 bases). This CDR3 contains 13 residues. V lost 6 bases and J lost 4, with 13 bases in between. Germline CDR1 is SEHNR and CDR2 is FQNEAQ (reference sequence). CDR3 DNA sequence: TGTGCCAGCAGGAAAGGACAGAGATACGAGCAGTACTTC. Translating gives CASRKGQRYEQYF.

The chain joins TRBV7-2 to TRBJ1-3; D not certain. Trimming took 3 bases from V and 0 from J, leaving 9 bases between them. There are 15 residues in the CDR3. CDR1 and CDR2 from the germline V gene are SGHTA and FQGNSA. The CDR3 loop reads CASSFRAVSGNTIYF. The CDR3 nucleotides read TGTGCCAGCAGCTTTAGGGCCGTCTCTGGAAACACCATATATTTT.

This chain uses TRBV19 with TRBJ1-3; 8 bases are a match to TRBD1. The germline V gene encodes CDR1 LNHDA and CDR2 SQIVND (reference sequence). Germline trimming cut 2 bases from V and 4 bases from J; bases unmatched to any gene: 4. The CDR3 contains 15 residues. The CDR3 DNA is TGTGCCAGTAGTATACAGGGGACAGGCGGAAACACCATATATTTT. This gives the protein CASSIQGTGGNTIYF.

This chain joins TRBV7-2 and TRBJ2-1; 9 bases fit TRBD2. There are 18 residues in the CDR3. In germline, CDR1 is SGHTA, CDR2 FQGNSA. V lost 0 bases and J lost 2; bases outside the gene matches: 8. CDR3 in amino acids: CASSLATLASGAYNEQFF. The CDR3 DNA follows: TGTGCCAGCAGCTTAGCGACCCTTGCTAGCGGGGCCTACAATGAGCAGTTCTTC.

V gene TRBV15 combines with J gene TRBJ2-2; 7 bases line up with TRBD1. Trimming removed 4 bases from V and 4 bases from J; junction bases left unmatched: 9. CDR1 is LNHNV, CDR2 YYDKDF, per germline (reference sequence). The CDR3 has 16 amino acids. DNA of the CDR3: TGTGCCACCAGCATGGGAAGGGGACAGTCCACCGGGGAGCTGTTTTTT. It specifies CATSMGRGQSTGELFF.

The V and J genes are TRBV7-2 and TRBJ2-5, with D possibly matching TRBD2 (6 bases). Germline V gene sequence: CDR1 SGHTA, CDR2 FQGNSA. This CDR3 has 12 amino acids. Trimming shortened V by 6 bases and J by 4 bases, and 9 bases separated the two germline ends. For the CDR3, the DNA is TGTGCCAGCAGGCAAGCGGGAGAGACCCAGTACTTC. As protein: CASRQAGETQYF.

This clone appeared once. The chain has TRBV5-8 and TRBJ2-2; 8 bases agree with TRBD1. Trimming took 6 bases from V and 5 from J; bases not matched to a gene: 9. Germline V gene lookup returns CDR1 SGHTS and CDR2 YDEGEE. The CDR3 spans 15 residues. The CDR3 coding sequence is TGTGCCAGCAACACACCCCAGGGGGCGACCGGGGAGCTGTTTTTT. Its protein is CASNTPQGATGELFF. The whole variable domain, remainder taken from reference TRBV5-8 and TRBJ2-2, is EAGVTQSPTHLIKTRGQQATLRCSPISGHTSVYWYQQALGLGLQFLLWYDEGEERNRGNFPPRFSGRQFPNYSSELNVNALELEDSALYLCASNTPQGATGELFFGEGSRLTVL.

The rearrangement links TRBV4-1 to TRBJ1-1; TRBD1 might be the D (6 bases). Germline CDR1 and CDR2: MGHRA and YSYEKL. V dropped 3 bases and J dropped 5 bases, with 13 bases sitting between them. The CDR3 extends over 14 amino acids. The CDR3 spells CASSQIYRVTEAFF. CDR3 nucleotides: TGCGCCAGCAGCCAGATTTACAGGGTGACTGAAGCTTTCTTT.

This clone occurred once. The chain links TRBV19 to TRBJ2-3, with D unclear. With 3 bases removed from V and 5 bases from J, the gap between germline ends came to 6 bases. Germline V gives CDR1 LNHDA, CDR2 SQIVND (reference sequence). The CDR3 extends over 12 amino acids. The CDR3 here is CASSMGGDTQYF. CDR3 bases: TGTGCCAGTAGTATGGGTGGAGATACGCAGTATTTT.

The chain has TRBV9 and TRBJ1-6; 9 bases agree with TRBD1. The CDR3 runs to 15 residues. V lost 5 bases to trimming and J lost 9 bases; unmatched junction nucleotides: 9. The germline V gene has CDR1 SGDLS and CDR2 YYNGEE. In DNA, the CDR3 is TGTGCCAGCAGGAAGGGACAGGGTACCAGTTCACCCCTCCACTTT. Protein product: CASRKGQGTSSPLHF. Filled out from reference TRBV9 and TRBJ1-6, the complete variable domain reads DSGVTQTPKHLITATGQRVTLRCSPRSGDLSVYWYQQSLDQGLQFLIQYYNGEERAKGNILERFSAQQFPDLHSELNLSSLELGDSALYFCASRKGQGTSSPLHFGNGTRLTVT.

This sequence joins TRBV27 and TRBJ2-1; tentative D call: TRBD1 (6 bases). Deletions cut 6 bases from V and 9 bases from J, with 21 bases between. This CDR3 comprises 15 residues. The germline gives CDR1 MNHEY, CDR2 SMNVEV (reference sequence). The CDR3 coding sequence is TGTGCCAGCAGCCTACAGGGAATCGGGGCGGGTGAGCAGTTCTTC. It yields the protein CASSLQGIGAGEQFF.

This CDR3 is CASGVDGSYEQYF. In DNA, the CDR3 is TGTGCCAGTGGTGTGGACGGAAGCTACGAGCAGTACTTC. The chain uses TRBV6-6 and TRBJ2-7, with D uncertain. CDR1 is MNHNY and CDR2 is SVGAGI in the germline V gene (reference sequence). This CDR3 has 13 amino acids. V was trimmed by 9 bases and J by 3 bases, leaving 15 bases between them.

The chain is built from TRBV9 and TRBJ2-2; 7 bases are shared with TRBD2. CDR1 SGDLS and CDR2 YYNGEE come from the germline V gene. Trimming at V came to 0 bases and at J to 5 bases, leaving 1 base not matched to a gene. CDR3 length: 14 residues. CDR3 region: CASSVAGGTGELFF. CDR3 DNA: TGTGCCAGCAGCGTAGCGGGGGGTACCGGGGAGCTGTTTTTT.

The rearrangement joins TRBV4-1 to TRBJ2-3, with 9 bases lining up with TRBD2. The trim removed 0 bases at V and 1 base at J, leaving 8 bases unmatched. CDR1 MGHRA and CDR2 YSYEKL come from the germline V gene. The CDR3 covers 18 residues. The chain's CDR3 is CASSQDPAGGIRTDTQYF. The DNA of the CDR3 is TGCGCCAGCAGCCAAGATCCAGCGGGGGGTATCCGCACAGATACGCAGTATTTT.

The rearrangement uses TRBV18 and TRBJ2-5; TRBD2 might be the D (6 bases). There are 15 residues in the CDR3. Between the trimmed V and J ends, which lost 4 bases and 3 bases, there was a span of 15 bases. CDR1 and CDR2 from the germline V gene are KGHSH and LQKENI. CDR3 nucleotide sequence: TGTGCCAGCTCACGAAACGTAGGAGGGGAAGAGACCCAGTACTTC. This gives the protein CASSRNVGGEETQYF.